Below, one T cell receptor beta chain is given with its context. Antigen: not known. The sample comes from a study of shared clonotypes between healthy human individuals. Background on the study: Each donor contributed plates that comprised three CD4 naive, three CD4 memory, two CD8 naive and one CD8 memory.

Broader study findings: Despite large depth, rarefaction showed incomplete sorted-subset sequencing.

Generated by immunoSEQ multiplex PCR, the TCRdb table keeps only in-frame clones and is missing some. The profile covers about 680,000 clones, with about 91% appearing a single time and approximately 22% taken by the ten largest. V dropped 3 bases and J dropped 3; count of bases not matched to a gene: 0. CDR1 is SGDLS, CDR2 YYNGEE, per germline. The CDR3 sequence is 13 residues long. Terminally differentiated effector memory CD45RA+ cells were excluded from the naive CD8 cells, which were CD45RO-negative and positively selected for CCR7. Sequenced: naive CD8+ T cells sorted from blood. The chain is built from TRBV9 and TRBJ1-1; 9 bases match TRBD1. The TCR sequence derives from a man younger than 40 in good health. The CDR3 is CASSGTGDTEAFF. In DNA, the CDR3 is TGTGCCAGCAGCGGGACAGGGGACACTGAAGCTTTCTTT. Full variable domain (remainder filled in from reference TRBV9 and TRBJ1-1): DSGVTQTPKHLITATGQRVTLRCSPRSGDLSVYWYQQSLDQGLQFLIQYYNGEERAKGNILERFSAQQFPDLHSELNLSSLELGDSALYFCASSGTGDTEAFFGQGTRLTVV.